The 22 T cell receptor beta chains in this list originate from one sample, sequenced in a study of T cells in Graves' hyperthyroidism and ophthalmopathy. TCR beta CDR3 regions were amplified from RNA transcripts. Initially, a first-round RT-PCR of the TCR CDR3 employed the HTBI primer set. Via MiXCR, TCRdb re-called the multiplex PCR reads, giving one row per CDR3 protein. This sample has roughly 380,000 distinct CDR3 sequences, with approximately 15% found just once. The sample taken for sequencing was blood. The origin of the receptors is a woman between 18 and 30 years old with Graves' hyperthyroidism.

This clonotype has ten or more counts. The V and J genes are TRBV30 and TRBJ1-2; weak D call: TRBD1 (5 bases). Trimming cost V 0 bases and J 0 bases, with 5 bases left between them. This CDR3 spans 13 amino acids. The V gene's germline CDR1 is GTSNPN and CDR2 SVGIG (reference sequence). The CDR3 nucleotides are TGTGCCTGGAGTGTGGGGGCTAACTATGGCTACACCTTC. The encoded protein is CAWSVGANYGYTF. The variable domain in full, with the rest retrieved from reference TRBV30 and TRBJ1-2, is SQTIHQWPATLVQPVGSPLSLECTVEGTSNPNLYWYRQAAGRGLQLLFYSVGIGQISSEVPQNLSASRPQDRQFILSSKKLLLSDSGFYLCAWSVGANYGYTFGSGTRLTVV.

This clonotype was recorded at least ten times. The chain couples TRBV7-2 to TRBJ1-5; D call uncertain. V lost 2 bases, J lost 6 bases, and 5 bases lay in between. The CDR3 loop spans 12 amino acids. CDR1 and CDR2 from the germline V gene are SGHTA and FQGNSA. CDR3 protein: CASSLLSQPQHF. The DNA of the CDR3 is TGTGCCAGCAGCTTACTATCTCAGCCCCAGCATTTT.

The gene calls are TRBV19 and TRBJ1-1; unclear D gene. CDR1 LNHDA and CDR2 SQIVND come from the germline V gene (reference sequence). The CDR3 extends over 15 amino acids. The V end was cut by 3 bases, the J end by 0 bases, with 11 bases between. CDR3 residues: CASSIKAAMNTEAFF. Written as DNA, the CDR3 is TGTGCCAGTAGTATCAAAGCAGCTATGAACACTGAAGCTTTCTTT.

The CDR3 DNA sequence: TGCGCCAGCAGACAAGGGTGGGAGCAGTACTTC. Protein sequence: CASRQGWEQYF. The chain carries TRBV10-2 and TRBJ2-7; D unresolved. The CDR3 consists of 11 residues. V gave up 6 bases and J gave up 7 bases, with 10 bases separating them. The germline V gene encodes CDR1 WSHSY and CDR2 SAAADI.

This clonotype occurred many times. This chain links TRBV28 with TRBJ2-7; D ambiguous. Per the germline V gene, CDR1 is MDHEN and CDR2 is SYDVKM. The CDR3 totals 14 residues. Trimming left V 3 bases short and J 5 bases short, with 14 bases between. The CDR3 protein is CASSFDQVFHEQYF. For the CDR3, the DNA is TGTGCCAGCAGTTTCGATCAGGTCTTCCACGAGCAGTACTTC. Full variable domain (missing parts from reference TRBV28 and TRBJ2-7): DVKVTQSSRYLVKRTGEKVFLECVQDMDHENMFWYRQDPGLGLRLIYFSYDVKMKEKGDIPEGYSVSREKKERFSLILESASTNQTSMYLCASSFDQVFHEQYFGPGTRLTVT.

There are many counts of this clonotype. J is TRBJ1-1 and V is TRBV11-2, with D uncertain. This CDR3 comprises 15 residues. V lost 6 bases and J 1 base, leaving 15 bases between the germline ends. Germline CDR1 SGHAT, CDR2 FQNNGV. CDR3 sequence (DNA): TGTGCCAGCAGTCCCCAGTTCAACAGGAACACTGAAGCTTTCTTT. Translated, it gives CASSPQFNRNTEAFF.

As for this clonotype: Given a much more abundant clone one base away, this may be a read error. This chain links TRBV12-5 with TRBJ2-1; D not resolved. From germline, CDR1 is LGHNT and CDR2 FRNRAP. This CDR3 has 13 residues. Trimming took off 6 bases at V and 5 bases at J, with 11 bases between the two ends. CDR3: CASGSPYHNEQFF. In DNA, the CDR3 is TGTGCTAGTGGGTCTCCTTACCACAATGAGCAGTTCTTC.

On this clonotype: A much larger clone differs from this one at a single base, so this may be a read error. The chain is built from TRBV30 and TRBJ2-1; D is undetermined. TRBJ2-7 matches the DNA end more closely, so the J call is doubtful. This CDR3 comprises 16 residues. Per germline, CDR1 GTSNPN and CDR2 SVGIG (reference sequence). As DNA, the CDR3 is TGTGCCTGGAGTGTAGGGCCGGCGAACTCCTACAATGAGCAGTACTTC. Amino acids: CAWSVGPANSYNEQYF.

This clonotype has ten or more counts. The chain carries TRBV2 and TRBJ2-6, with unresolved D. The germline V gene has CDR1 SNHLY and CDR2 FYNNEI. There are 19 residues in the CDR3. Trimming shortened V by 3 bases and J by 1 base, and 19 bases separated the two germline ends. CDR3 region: CASSDRAAVDLSGANVLTF. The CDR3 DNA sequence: TGTGCCAGCAGTGATAGGGCAGCAGTTGATTTATCTGGGGCCAACGTCCTGACTTTC.

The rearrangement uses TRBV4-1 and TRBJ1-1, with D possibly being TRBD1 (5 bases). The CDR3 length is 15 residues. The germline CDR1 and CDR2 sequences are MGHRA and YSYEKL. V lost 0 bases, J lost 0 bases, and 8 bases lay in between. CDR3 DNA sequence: TGCGCCAGCAGCCAAGATGACAGATTGAACACTGAAGCTTTCTTT. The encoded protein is CASSQDDRLNTEAFF.

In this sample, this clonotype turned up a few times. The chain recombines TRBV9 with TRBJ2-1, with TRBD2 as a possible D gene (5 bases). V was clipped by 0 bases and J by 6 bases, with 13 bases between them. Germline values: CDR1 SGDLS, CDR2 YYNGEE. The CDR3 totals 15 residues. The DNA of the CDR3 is TGTGCCAGCAGCGTAGCTGGTAATCTAGCCAATGAGCAGTTCTTC. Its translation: CASSVAGNLANEQFF.

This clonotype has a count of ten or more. CDR3 DNA sequence: TGTGCCAGCAGTTTAGGACTCGGGAGGAATCAGCCCCAGCATTTT. The encoded protein is CASSLGLGRNQPQHF. V usage is TRBV12-3 or TRBV12-4 and J usage is TRBJ1-5; no firm D call. This CDR3 is 15 amino acids long. V gave up 1 base and J gave up 4 bases, with 11 bases separating them.

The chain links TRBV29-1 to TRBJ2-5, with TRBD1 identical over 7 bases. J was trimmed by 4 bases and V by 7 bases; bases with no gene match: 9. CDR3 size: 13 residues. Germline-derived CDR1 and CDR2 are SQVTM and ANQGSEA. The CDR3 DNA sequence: TGCAGCGCAGAAACAGGGGAAGGAGAGACCCAGTACTTC. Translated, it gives CSAETGEGETQYF.

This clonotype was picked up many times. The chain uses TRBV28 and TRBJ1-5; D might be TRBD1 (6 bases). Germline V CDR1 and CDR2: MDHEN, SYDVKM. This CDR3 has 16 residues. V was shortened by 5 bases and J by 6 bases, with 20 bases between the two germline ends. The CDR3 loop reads CASSPQGRGGIQPQHF. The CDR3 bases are TGTGCCAGCAGTCCCCAGGGTAGGGGGGGCATTCAGCCCCAGCATTTT.

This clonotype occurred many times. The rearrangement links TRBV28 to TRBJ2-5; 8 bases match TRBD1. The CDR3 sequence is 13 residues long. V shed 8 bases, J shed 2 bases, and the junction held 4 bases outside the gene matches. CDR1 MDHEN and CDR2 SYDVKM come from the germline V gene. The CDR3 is CASSDREQETQYF. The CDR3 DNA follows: TGTGCCAGCTCGGACAGGGAGCAAGAGACCCAGTACTTC.

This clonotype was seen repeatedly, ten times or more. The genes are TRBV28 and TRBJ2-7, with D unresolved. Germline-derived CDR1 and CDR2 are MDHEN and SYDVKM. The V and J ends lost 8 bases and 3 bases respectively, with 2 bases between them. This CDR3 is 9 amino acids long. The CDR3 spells CASGYEQYF. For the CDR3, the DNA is TGTGCCAGCGGCTACGAGCAGTACTTC.

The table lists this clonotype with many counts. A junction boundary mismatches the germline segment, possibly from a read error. The CDR3 nucleotides are TGCGGTGCGACCGCGGGCACTGAAGCTTTCTTT. Translating gives CGATAGTEAFF. The chain has TRBV20-1 and TRBJ1-1; no firm D call. CDR3 length: 11 residues. Looked up from germline, CDR1 is DFQATT and CDR2 is SNEGSKA (reference sequence).

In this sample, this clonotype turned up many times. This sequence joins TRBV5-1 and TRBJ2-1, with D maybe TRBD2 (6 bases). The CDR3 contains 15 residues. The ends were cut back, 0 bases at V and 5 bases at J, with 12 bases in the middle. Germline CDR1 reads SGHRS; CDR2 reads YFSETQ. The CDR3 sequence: CASSLGGKGNNEQFF. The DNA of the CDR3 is TGCGCCAGCAGCTTGGGCGGGAAGGGGAACAATGAGCAGTTCTTC.

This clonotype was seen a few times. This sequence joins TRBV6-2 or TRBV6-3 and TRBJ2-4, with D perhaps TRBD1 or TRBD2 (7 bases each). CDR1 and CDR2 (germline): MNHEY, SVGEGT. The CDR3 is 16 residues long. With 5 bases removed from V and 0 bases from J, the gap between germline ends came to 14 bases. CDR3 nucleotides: TGTGCCAGCAGTACCGTCAGGGGGGGAGCCAAAAACATTCAGTACTTC. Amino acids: CASSTVRGGAKNIQYF.

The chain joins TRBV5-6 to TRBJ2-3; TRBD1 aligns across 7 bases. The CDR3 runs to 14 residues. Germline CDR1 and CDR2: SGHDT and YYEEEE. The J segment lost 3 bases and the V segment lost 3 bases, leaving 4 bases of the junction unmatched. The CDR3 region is CASSSDRETDTQYF. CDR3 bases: TGTGCCAGCAGCTCTGACAGGGAGACAGATACGCAGTATTTT.

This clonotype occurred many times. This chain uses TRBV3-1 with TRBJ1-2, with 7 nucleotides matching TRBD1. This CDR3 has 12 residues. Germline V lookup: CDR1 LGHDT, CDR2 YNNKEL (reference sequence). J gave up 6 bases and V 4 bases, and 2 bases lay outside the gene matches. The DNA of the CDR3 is TGTGCCAGCAGCCCCGGGACAGATGGCTACACCTTC. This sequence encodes CASSPGTDGYTF.

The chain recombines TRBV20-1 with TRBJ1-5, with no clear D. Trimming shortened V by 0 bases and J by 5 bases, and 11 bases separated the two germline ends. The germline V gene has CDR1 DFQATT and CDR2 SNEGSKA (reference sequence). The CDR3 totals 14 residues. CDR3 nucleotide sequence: TGCAGTGCTAGAGATCCCCGGGGAGATCAGCCCCAGCATTTT. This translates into CSARDPRGDQPQHF.